This record covers a single TCR beta chain. Its binding antigen is unknown. No base quality information exists; no much larger clone differs at one position. This entry is derived from a study of CD8+CD57+ T cells in acquired aplastic anemia listed by TCRdb under 2018. In terms of the full investigation: On average, sorted CD4+ and CD8+ cells yielded 3.2 ug of extracted DNA, with a range of 0.2 to 27.4 ug. For healthy donor samples, the average read count was around 9.9 million for CD4+ cells and roughly 11 million for CD8+ cells.

In this study, sorted CD4+ and CD8+ T cells from the blood of healthy subjects and of severe aplastic anemia patients had their TCR repertoires deep-sequenced. Ficoll-Paque density gradient centrifugation was used to isolate peripheral blood mononuclear cells. Before DNA was extracted, CD4+ and CD8+ T cells were sorted using either FACS or magnetic beads. Findings and caveats that apply to the study as a whole: Patients and healthy controls showed no significant difference in CD8+ Simpson's diversity (P=0.060). Fewer than 30 CD8+ CDR3 sequences were found in both patients and controls but appeared to be highly expressed in patients and within the immunodominant clones of the patients.

Profiling of TCR beta VDJ combinations and CDR3 sequences used genomic DNA as the template. TCR repertoire sequencing was run on an Illumina HiSeq 2000. From the authors' description of their analysis: TRBV/TRBJ rearrangement plots, CDR3 size and DJ length profiles, and Simpson's diversity index were used to assess repertoires. The most abundant DNA sequence in the deep sequencing data was defined as the immunodominant clone. CDR3 amino acid sequences were screened for sharing across subjects and compared with published repertoires and the VDJdb database. TCRdb reanalyzed the raw reads on its own, using fastp at Q25 for trimming and MiXCR for clone calling, and kept in-frame beta chains. One record per CDR3 amino acid sequence lists the most common genes and DNA. The V and J calls shown here were made by TCRdb, not taken from the authors' results. Counted in this sample were around 190,000 distinct CDR3 sequences; roughly half of them appeared once. The ten largest clonotypes hold about 16% of the sample.

The germline V gene yields ENHRY for CDR1 and SYGVKD for CDR2. Trimming removed 2 bases from V and 0 bases from J, leaving 8 bases between the germline ends. The CDR3 runs 16 residues from the cysteine to the phenylalanine. Left in the record is the CDR3 DNA by itself, 48 bases read in frame from the first base. This clonotype was sampled from a human donor in good health, serving as a control. The specimen sequenced was sorted CD4+, CD8+, or CD8+CD57+ T cells (not recorded which) from PBMCs. The chain couples TRBV10-3 to TRBJ2-6; confidence is insufficient to name the D gene. The DNA sequence follows: TGTGCCATCAGTGAGCAGGCGAGCTCTGGGGCCAACGTCCTGACTTTC. Translated, it gives CAISEQASSGANVLTF.